A single sample gave rise to the 28 T cell receptor beta chains below, sequenced in a study of T cells in Graves' hyperthyroidism and ophthalmopathy. RNA transcripts served as the template for amplifying TCR beta CDR3 regions. The HTBI primer set was used in a first-round RT-PCR of the TCR CDR3. TCRdb fed the multiplex PCR reads into MiXCR, producing one record per CDR3 protein. The table shows 500,000 or so distinct CDR3 sequences, with approximately 17% occurring only once. Input material: blood. The receptors come from a woman under 30 with Graves' ophthalmopathy.

V gene TRBV19 combines with J gene TRBJ1-2; D not resolved. The ends were cut back, 5 bases at V and 7 bases at J, with 20 bases in the middle. Germline V gene sequence: CDR1 LNHDA, CDR2 SQIVND (reference sequence). The CDR3 length is 15 residues. In DNA form, the CDR3 reads TGTGCCAGTAGTCCCCGGGGTGAGGCGACGGCTGGCTACACCTTC. It codes for CASSPRGEATAGYTF.

This clonotype was seen ten or more times. The gene calls are TRBV5-8 and TRBJ2-5, with 10 positions matching TRBD1. Germline-derived CDR1 and CDR2 are SGHTS and YDEGEE. V dropped 4 bases and J dropped 5; count of bases not matched to a gene: 14. The CDR3 is made up of 17 amino acids. For the CDR3, the DNA is TGTGCCAGCAGCGATCCCCGGACAGGGGGAAACGGGGAGACCCAGTACTTC. Encoded protein: CASSDPRTGGNGETQYF.

This clonotype was counted only a few times. The CDR3 sequence is CATSRGSGRGGQETQYF. Here the CDR3 DNA reads TGTGCCACCAGCCGAGGGAGCGGGAGAGGGGGTCAAGAGACCCAGTACTTC. V usage is TRBV15 and J usage is TRBJ2-5; TRBD2 matches at 8 bases. The trim removed 5 bases at V and 2 bases at J, leaving 13 bases unmatched. This CDR3 is built from 17 residues. From germline, CDR1 is LNHNV and CDR2 YYDKDF (reference sequence).

In this sample, this clonotype turned up many times. The rearrangement joins TRBV28 to TRBJ1-2; TRBD1 matches at 7 bases. V trimming: 5 bases; J trimming: 3 bases; junction bases outside the gene matches: 6. This CDR3 is 14 amino acids long. Per germline, CDR1 MDHEN and CDR2 SYDVKM. The CDR3 nucleotides are TGTGCCAGCAGTCCCGGGACAGTGGACTATGGCTACACCTTC. It codes for CASSPGTVDYGYTF.

The genes are TRBV28 and TRBJ1-2; 8 bases map to TRBD1. The CDR3 is 13 amino acids. V shed 10 bases, J shed 4 bases, and the junction held 8 bases outside the gene matches. The germline gives CDR1 MDHEN, CDR2 SYDVKM. CDR3 protein: CATVTGGSYGYTF. The CDR3 DNA reads TGTGCCACAGTAACAGGGGGGTCCTATGGCTACACCTTC.

In its sample, this clonotype was seen many times. The rearrangement joins TRBV27 to TRBJ1-1; 10 positions match TRBD1. Per the germline V gene, CDR1 is MNHEY and CDR2 is SMNVEV (reference sequence). CDR3 length equals 12 residues. V dropped 8 bases and J dropped 9; count of bases not matched to a gene: 6. For the CDR3, the DNA is TGTGCCAGCGCGGGACAGGGGCTGAAAGCTTTCTTT. Protein sequence: CASAGQGLKAFF.

This clonotype occurred many times. The chain carries TRBV7-3 and TRBJ2-1, with 7 positions matching TRBD2. Germline lookup yields CDR1 SGHTA and CDR2 FQGTGA. V lost 2 bases, J lost 7 bases, and 8 bases stayed unmatched. The CDR3 has 15 residues. CDR3 bases: TGTGCCAGCAGCTTAGGGGGGGAAGGGGCTAATGAGCAGTTCTTC. Protein sequence: CASSLGGEGANEQFF.

This clonotype was counted ten times or more. The V call is TRBV12-3 or TRBV12-4, the J call TRBJ2-3; 16 bases agree with TRBD2. V shed 0 bases, J shed 9 bases, and the junction held 3 bases outside the gene matches. The CDR3 extends over 16 amino acids. This CDR3 is CASSLAGLAGGPTQYF. CDR3 in DNA: TGTGCCAGCAGTTTAGCGGGACTAGCGGGGGGGCCGACGCAGTATTTT.

V and J are TRBV7-9 and TRBJ2-3; D is unresolved. The CDR3 contains 13 residues. Germline lookup yields CDR1 SEHNR and CDR2 FQNEAQ (reference sequence). V lost 5 bases, J lost 6 bases, and 12 bases lay in between. The CDR3 sequence is CASSKTSWDTQYF. The CDR3 DNA reads as TGTGCCAGCAGCAAGACCTCGTGGGATACGCAGTATTTT.

This clonotype came up many times. The chain has TRBV6-1 and TRBJ2-7; 9 bases fit TRBD1. V was clipped by 6 bases and J by 5 bases; unmatched bases: 14. This CDR3 spans 16 amino acids. The germline V gene has CDR1 MNHNS and CDR2 SASEGT. The CDR3: CASSAIPGQGTDEQYF. The CDR3 nucleotides are TGTGCCAGCAGCGCAATTCCGGGACAGGGTACCGACGAGCAGTACTTC.

As to this clonotype: This may come from a read error, since a much larger clone is one base off. J is TRBJ2-7 and V is TRBV7-3; D ambiguous. The CDR3 consists of 17 residues. Germline CDR1 and CDR2: SGHTA and FQGTGA. Trimming removed 0 bases from V and 5 bases from J, with 20 bases in between. DNA of the CDR3: TGTGCCAGCAGCTTAACTCGGGCGTTTACTATGGCTCACGAGCAGTACTTC. It yields the protein CASSLTRAFTMAHEQYF.

This clonotype was observed many times. The genes are TRBV11-1 and TRBJ2-1; 14 bases are shared with TRBD2. CDR1 and CDR2 (germline): SGHAT, FQDESV (reference sequence). The CDR3 contains 16 residues. After removal of 5 bases from V and 9 bases from J, the junction contained 9 bases not matched to a gene. The CDR3 is CASSLRLAGGPGEQFF. The CDR3 region has the DNA TGTGCCAGCAGCCTCAGACTAGCGGGAGGGCCGGGTGAGCAGTTCTTC.

This clonotype was counted ten times or more. The chain carries TRBV28 and TRBJ2-7; 9 bases agree with TRBD2. Germline trimming cut 2 bases from V and 0 bases from J; bases unmatched to any gene: 2. Per germline, CDR1 MDHEN and CDR2 SYDVKM. The CDR3 spans 15 residues. Here the CDR3 DNA reads TGTGCCAGCAGTTTAGCGGGAGGGGGCTCCTACGAGCAGTACTTC. It codes for CASSLAGGGSYEQYF.

The chain has TRBV6-2 or TRBV6-3 and TRBJ1-2; 7 bases line up with TRBD1. Trimming took 5 bases from V and 3 from J; bases not matched to a gene: 15. The length of the CDR3 is 17 residues. Germline CDR1 and CDR2: MNHEY and SVGEGT. In nucleotides, the CDR3 is TGTGCCAGCAGTCCCTCCCTCGGACAGGAAGATTACTATGGCTACACCTTC. Protein: CASSPSLGQEDYYGYTF.

This clonotype was counted a few times. The gene calls are TRBV6-1 and TRBJ1-5; D possibly corresponds to TRBD1 (5 bases). Germline V gene sequence: CDR1 MNHNS, CDR2 SASEGT. The V gene lost 6 bases and the J gene lost 1 base, with 13 bases spanning the gap. The CDR3 is 15 residues long. The CDR3 spells CASSGTAGSNQPQHF. The CDR3, as DNA: TGTGCCAGCAGCGGGACCGCGGGAAGCAATCAGCCCCAGCATTTT.

This clonotype has more than one count but fewer than ten. The chain has TRBV2 and TRBJ2-7; D may be TRBD1 (6 bases). Germline V lookup: CDR1 SNHLY, CDR2 FYNNEI. V lost 3 bases to trimming and J lost 0 bases, with 12 bases between them. The CDR3 extends over 15 amino acids. This CDR3 is CASSDLGQSSYEQYF. Written as DNA, the CDR3 is TGTGCCAGCAGTGATCTCGGACAGAGCTCCTACGAGCAGTACTTC.

The J gene is TRBJ2-7, the V gene TRBV5-1; D perhaps matches TRBD1 (7 bases). Germline loops: CDR1 SGHRS, CDR2 YFSETQ. The CDR3 covers 14 residues. Trimming shortened V by 0 bases and J by 9 bases, and 16 bases separated the two germline ends. The CDR3 reads CASSLEGAGTAQYF. In DNA form, the CDR3 reads TGCGCCAGCAGCTTGGAGGGGGCAGGGACTGCGCAGTACTTC.

This clonotype was counted ten times or more. The chain carries TRBV5-1 and TRBJ1-1; TRBD1 matches 9 bases. V lost 3 bases to trimming and J lost 7 bases; unmatched junction nucleotides: 10. Germline V gene data show CDR1 as SGHRS and CDR2 as YFSETQ. This CDR3 spans 15 amino acids. The CDR3 coding sequence is TGCGCCAGCAGCTCAGCCGGGACAGGGTTTGATGAAGCTTTCTTT. This encodes CASSSAGTGFDEAFF.

This clonotype showed up many times. The chain links TRBV28 to TRBJ1-2; perhaps TRBD1 as D (5 bases). This CDR3 comprises 12 residues. V was shortened by 1 base and J by 8 bases, with 8 bases between the two germline ends. The germline gives CDR1 MDHEN, CDR2 SYDVKM. The CDR3 DNA reads as TGTGCCAGCAGTTTATCAGGGAAGGGCTACACCTTC. Amino acid sequence: CASSLSGKGYTF.

The chain joins TRBV7-9 to TRBJ1-1; perhaps TRBD1 as D (5 bases). Germline assignment: CDR1 SEHNR and CDR2 FQNEAQ (reference sequence). CDR3 size: 16 residues. V lost 0 bases and J 4 bases, leaving 15 bases between the germline ends. CDR3 DNA sequence: TGTGCCAGCAGCTTAGCGGGGCAGGGCAAAAGCACTGAAGCTTTCTTT. It yields the protein CASSLAGQGKSTEAFF.

This clonotype was detected ten times or more. This sequence joins TRBV6-5 and TRBJ2-1; 11 bases fit TRBD2. Trimming removed 0 bases from V and 8 bases from J; junction bases left unmatched: 12. This CDR3 has 18 residues. Germline V gene data show CDR1 as MNHEY and CDR2 as SVGAGI. The CDR3 loop is CASSYSMSWLAGGYEQFF. DNA for the CDR3: TGTGCCAGCAGTTACTCGATGTCGTGGCTAGCGGGGGGTTATGAGCAGTTCTTC.

This clonotype was counted only a few times. The chain's CDR3 is CASSGRPGTGDEQYF. In DNA form, the CDR3 reads TGTGCCAGCAGTGGTCGCCCCGGGACAGGGGATGAGCAGTACTTC. The V call is TRBV6-1, the J call TRBJ2-7, with 10 bases identical to TRBD1. This CDR3 has 15 amino acids. Germline V gene sequence: CDR1 MNHNS, CDR2 SASEGT. V shed 4 bases and J 7 bases; nucleotides not matched to a gene: 10.

This clonotype was seen many times. The chain carries TRBV20-1 and TRBJ1-2, with 9 nucleotides matching TRBD1. The V gene end was trimmed by 4 bases and the J gene end by 1 base; junction bases not matched to a gene: 10. Germline loops: CDR1 DFQATT, CDR2 SNEGSKA (reference sequence). The length of the CDR3 is 16 residues. Here the CDR3 DNA reads TGCAGTGCTATATCCGGGACAGGGACTCATAACTATGGCTACACCTTC. Encoded protein: CSAISGTGTHNYGYTF.

This clonotype occurred a few times. The junction differs from germline at one of its ends, possibly a read error. The chain joins TRBV27 to TRBJ2-1; D unresolved. Germline CDR1 is MNHEY and CDR2 is SMNVEV (reference sequence). The CDR3 is made up of 14 amino acids. CDR3 sequence reads: CASSLIGSDNEQFF. The CDR3, as DNA: TGTGCCAGCAGTTTAATAGGCTCCGACAATGAGCAGTTCTTC.

In its sample, this clonotype was seen many times. The genes are TRBV7-9 and TRBJ2-1; D might be TRBD1 or TRBD2, each matching 5 bases. The V end lost 2 bases, the J end lost 3 bases, and 11 bases lay between the germline ends. Germline V gene data show CDR1 as SEHNR and CDR2 as FQNEAQ (reference sequence). CDR3 size: 15 residues. The CDR3 DNA is TGTGCCAGCAGCTTACCGGGACCGAACTACAATGAGCAGTTCTTC. It yields the protein CASSLPGPNYNEQFF.

In this sample, this clonotype turned up many times. J is TRBJ2-7 and V is TRBV10-3, with 10 bases aligning to TRBD2. The V gene end was trimmed by 1 base and the J gene end by 0 bases; junction bases not matched to a gene: 9. Germline V lookup: CDR1 ENHRY, CDR2 SYGVKD. There are 18 residues in the CDR3. CDR3 sequence: CAISELASGSPSSYEQYF. For the CDR3, the DNA is TGTGCCATCAGTGAGTTAGCTAGCGGGAGCCCGAGCTCCTACGAGCAGTACTTC.

This clonotype was seen repeatedly, ten times or more. The V and J genes are TRBV30 and TRBJ2-2; 7 bases map to TRBD1. CDR1 is GTSNPN, CDR2 SVGIG, per germline (reference sequence). Trimming at V came to 3 bases and at J to 6 bases, leaving 1 base not matched to a gene. There are 12 residues in the CDR3. CDR3 nucleotide sequence: TGTGCCTGGAGGGACAGGCCCGGGGAGCTGTTTTTT. Amino acid sequence: CAWRDRPGELFF.

There are a few counts of this clonotype. The chain employs TRBV27 and TRBJ1-6, with D tentatively TRBD1 (6 bases). Trimming pared 7 bases from V and 8 bases from J, leaving 21 bases between. Germline V lookup: CDR1 MNHEY, CDR2 SMNVEV (reference sequence). The CDR3 is made up of 16 amino acids. The CDR3 loop reads CASTETGGLGYSPLHF. In nucleotides, the CDR3 is TGTGCCAGCACCGAAACCGGGGGCTTGGGGTATTCACCCCTCCACTTT.